One and the same sample provided the 11 T cell receptor beta chains below, sequenced in a study of CXCR3-negative and CXCR3-positive naive CD8 T cells. The TRB libraries of cDNA were built by UMI-labeled 5' RACE. TCRdb re-called the 5' RACE reads and catalogs CDR3 proteins one per entry, DNA excluded. This sample contains about 22,000 distinct CDR3 sequences. Sequenced material: memory CD8+ T cells from blood. These receptors were obtained from a human donor in good health. Some clones in this sample may be carry-over from other donors' samples.

The chain recombines TRBV28 with TRBJ2-7; without DNA, the TCRdb call of TRBD1 cannot be checked. CDR1 and CDR2 from the germline V gene are MDHEN and SYDVKM. The CDR3 is 14 residues long. CDR3 protein: CASSSEGSAYEQYF.

The chain combines TRBV5-1 with TRBJ1-1. Germline V gene data show CDR1 as SGHRS and CDR2 as YFSETQ. There are 14 residues in the CDR3. CDR3: CASSLAGWDTEAFF.

The rearrangement links TRBV12-3 or TRBV12-4 to TRBJ2-3; with no DNA, the TCRdb D assignment of TRBD1 cannot be verified. This CDR3 spans 17 amino acids. The CDR3 reads CASSFEWGAKGPDTQYF.

The V gene is TRBV7-9, the J gene TRBJ2-6; TCRdb reports TRBD1, a call that lacks DNA to check it against. This CDR3 is built from 20 residues. Germline V gene lookup returns CDR1 SEHNR and CDR2 FQNEAQ (reference sequence). CDR3 sequence reads: CASSSRLGDRDSSGANVLTF.

The chain combines TRBV18 with TRBJ2-7. Germline V lookup: CDR1 KGHSH, CDR2 LQKENI. This CDR3 has 15 residues. The CDR3 spells CASSLSVRLNYEQYF.

The CDR3 sequence is CSASWGHSAYNEQFF. The chain carries TRBV20-1 and TRBJ2-1; TCRdb's assignment of TRBD1 cannot be checked, as there is no DNA. The CDR3 spans 15 residues. CDR1 DFQATT and CDR2 SNEGSKA come from the germline V gene (reference sequence).

The genes are TRBV7-6 and TRBJ2-5; the TCRdb D gene call, TRBD2, has no DNA to confirm it. CDR3 length equals 18 residues. In germline, CDR1 is SGHVS, CDR2 FNYEAQ. CDR3 loop: CASSLRSSGSQYQETQYF.

The chain recombines TRBV9 with TRBJ2-3. The CDR3 consists of 13 residues. Germline lookup yields CDR1 SGDLS and CDR2 YYNGEE. The CDR3 is CASSSWATDTQYF.

The V call is TRBV6-5, the J call TRBJ2-2; checking the TCRdb D call of TRBD2 is not possible without DNA. The CDR3 contains 17 residues. Germline V gene data show CDR1 as MNHEY and CDR2 as SVGAGI. CDR3 protein: CASSSTGLANFPGELFF.

In terms of frequency, this clonotype is medium-sized. The chain links TRBV15 to TRBJ2-7; TCRdb reports TRBD2, a call that lacks DNA to check it against. Germline V lookup: CDR1 LNHNV, CDR2 YYDKDF (reference sequence). This CDR3 has 15 residues. CDR3 protein: CATSRVASGTYEQYF.

The genes are TRBV28 and TRBJ2-2; as DNA is missing, the TRBD2 call by TCRdb cannot be tested. The CDR3 is 18 amino acids. Per germline, CDR1 MDHEN and CDR2 SYDVKM. The CDR3 sequence: CASSVHIGTSPHTGELFF.